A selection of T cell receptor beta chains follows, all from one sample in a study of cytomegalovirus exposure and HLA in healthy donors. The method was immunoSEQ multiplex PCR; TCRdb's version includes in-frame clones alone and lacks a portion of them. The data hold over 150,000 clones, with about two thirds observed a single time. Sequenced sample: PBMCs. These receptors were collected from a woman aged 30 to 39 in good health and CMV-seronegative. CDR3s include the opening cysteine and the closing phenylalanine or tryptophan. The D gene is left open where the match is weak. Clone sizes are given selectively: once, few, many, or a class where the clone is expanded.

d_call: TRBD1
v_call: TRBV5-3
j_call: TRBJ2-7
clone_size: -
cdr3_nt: TGTGCCAGAAGCCTCCTATCAGGACAGGCCCCCTACGAGCAGTACTTC
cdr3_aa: CARSLLSGQAPYEQYF

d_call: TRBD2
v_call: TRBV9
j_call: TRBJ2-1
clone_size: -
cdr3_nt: TGTGCCAGCAGCGTAGCCCTGAGCGGGAAAAACTACAATGAGCAGTTCTTC
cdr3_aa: CASSVALSGKNYNEQFF

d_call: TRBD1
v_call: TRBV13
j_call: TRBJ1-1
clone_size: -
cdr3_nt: TGTGCCAGCAGCTGGACAGGGGTAACTGAAGCTTTCTTT
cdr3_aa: CASSWTGVTEAFF

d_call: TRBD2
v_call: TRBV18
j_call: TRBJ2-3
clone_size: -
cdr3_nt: TGTGCCAGCTCACCACCAGGGACTAGCCACACAGATACGCAGTATTTT
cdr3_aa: CASSPPGTSHTDTQYF

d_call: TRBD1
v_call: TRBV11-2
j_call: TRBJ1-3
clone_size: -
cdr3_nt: TGTGCCAGCAGCTTAGATGGTGCGGCAGGGGGAGGAAACACCATATATTTT
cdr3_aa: CASSLDGAAGGGNTIYF

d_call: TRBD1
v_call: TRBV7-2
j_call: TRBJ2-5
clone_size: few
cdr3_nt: TGTGCCAGCAGCTTAGCGCTTAAGGGGGCAGAGACCCAGTACTTC
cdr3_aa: CASSLALKGAETQYF

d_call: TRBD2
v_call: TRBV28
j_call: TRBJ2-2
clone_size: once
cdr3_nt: TGTGCCGGGGGTACTAGCGGGAACACCGGGGAGCTGTTTTTT
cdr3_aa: CAGGTSGNTGELFF

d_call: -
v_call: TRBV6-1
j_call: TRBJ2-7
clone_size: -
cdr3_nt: TGTGCCAGCAGTGAAATAGCCATCTACGAGCAGTACTTC
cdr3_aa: CASSEIAIYEQYF

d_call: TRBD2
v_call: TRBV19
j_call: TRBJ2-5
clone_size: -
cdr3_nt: TGTGCCAGTAGTATAGGGGGGGGACAAGAGACCCAGTACTTC
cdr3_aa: CASSIGGGQETQYF

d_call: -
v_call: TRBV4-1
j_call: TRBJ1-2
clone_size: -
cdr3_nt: TGCGCCAGCAGCCCCGAACCTCCTTGGGCGCTCATACGCCTCTATGGCTACACCTTC
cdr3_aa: CASSPEPPWALIRLYGYTF

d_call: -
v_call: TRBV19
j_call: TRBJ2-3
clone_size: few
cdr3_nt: TGTGCCAGTAGTAGCCCAGGTCGGATGGATACGCAGTATTTT
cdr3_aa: CASSSPGRMDTQYF

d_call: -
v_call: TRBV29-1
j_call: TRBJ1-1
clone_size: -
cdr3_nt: TGCAGCGTTTTTACAGGCGGGACGAACACTGAAGCTTTCTTT
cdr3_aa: CSVFTGGTNTEAFF

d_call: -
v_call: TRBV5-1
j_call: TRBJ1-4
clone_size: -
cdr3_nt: TGCGCCAGCAGCGGGCGAGGACAGCAAAATGAAAAACCGTTTTTT
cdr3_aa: CASSGRGQQNEKPFF

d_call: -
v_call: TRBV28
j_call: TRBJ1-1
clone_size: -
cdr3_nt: TGTGCCAGCAGTCCTCTTCCGGGAGGTTCGGTTGGAGCTTTCTTT
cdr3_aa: CASSPLPGGSVGAFF

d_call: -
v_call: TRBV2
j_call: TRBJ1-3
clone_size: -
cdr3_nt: TGTGCCAGCAGCGGGCGACAGACCATATATTTT
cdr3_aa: CASSGRQTIYF

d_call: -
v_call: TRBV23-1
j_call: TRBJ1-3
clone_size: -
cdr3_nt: TGCGCCAGCAGTCCGAGACACCATGATGGAAACACCATATATTTT
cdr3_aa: CASSPRHHDGNTIYF

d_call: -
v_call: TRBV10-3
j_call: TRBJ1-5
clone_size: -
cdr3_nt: TGTGCCATCAGTGACAGGCGACACCACAATCAGCCCCAGCATTTT
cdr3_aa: CAISDRRHHNQPQHF

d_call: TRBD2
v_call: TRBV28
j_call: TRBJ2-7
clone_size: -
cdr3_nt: TGTGCCAGCAGCGGGACTAACCGTTTTTACGAGCAGTACTTC
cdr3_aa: CASSGTNRFYEQYF

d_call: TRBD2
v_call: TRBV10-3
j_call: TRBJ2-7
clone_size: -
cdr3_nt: TGTGCCATCAGTCCCCAGCGGGAGGAGCAGTACTTC
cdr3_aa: CAISPQREEQYF

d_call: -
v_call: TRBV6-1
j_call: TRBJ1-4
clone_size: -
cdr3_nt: TGTGCCAGCAGCGCCAATGGGCAGAGTAATGAAAAACTGTTTTTT
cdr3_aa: CASSANGQSNEKLFF

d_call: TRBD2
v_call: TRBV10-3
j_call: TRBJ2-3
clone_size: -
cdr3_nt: TGTGCCATCAGCCCCAGGGGACTAGCAGTCGCTAGCACAGATACGCAGTATTTT
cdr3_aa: CAISPRGLAVASTDTQYF

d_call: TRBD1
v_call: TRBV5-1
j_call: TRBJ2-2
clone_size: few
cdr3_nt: TGCGCCAGCAGCGACCCCGGACAGGCGAACACCGGGGAGCTGTTTTTT
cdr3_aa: CASSDPGQANTGELFF

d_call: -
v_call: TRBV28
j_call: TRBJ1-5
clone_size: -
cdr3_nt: TGTGCCAGCAGTCCCGGGGGGAGCCAGCGGCCCCAGCATTTT
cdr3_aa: CASSPGGSQRPQHF

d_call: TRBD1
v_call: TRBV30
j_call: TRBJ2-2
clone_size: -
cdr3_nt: TGTGCCTGGAGCGCGGGACAGGGGACCGGGGAGCTGTTTTTT
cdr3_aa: CAWSAGQGTGELFF

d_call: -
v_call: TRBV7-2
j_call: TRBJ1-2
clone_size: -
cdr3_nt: TGTGCCAGCAGCTTGGAAGGAGGGCTAGTGGGAGGCTACACCTTC
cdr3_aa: CASSLEGGLVGGYTF

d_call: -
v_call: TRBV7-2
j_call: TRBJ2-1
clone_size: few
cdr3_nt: TGTGCCAGCAGCCCCTCCCCCTTGTCCAATGAGCAGTTCTTC
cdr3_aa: CASSPSPLSNEQFF

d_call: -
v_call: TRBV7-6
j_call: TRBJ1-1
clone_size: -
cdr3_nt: TGTGCCAGCAGCCCGGGTTGGGCTGAAGCTTTCTTT
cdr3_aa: CASSPGWAEAFF

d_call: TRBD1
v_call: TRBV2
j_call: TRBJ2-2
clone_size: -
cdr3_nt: TGTGCCAGCATAATTGACAGGGGGCAAACCGGGGAGCTGTTTTTT
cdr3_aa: CASIIDRGQTGELFF

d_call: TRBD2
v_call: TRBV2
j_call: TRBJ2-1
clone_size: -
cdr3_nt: TGTGCCATCTTAAAGGGGTCTAGCGGGAGTGATGAGCAGTTCTTC
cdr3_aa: CAILKGSSGSDEQFF

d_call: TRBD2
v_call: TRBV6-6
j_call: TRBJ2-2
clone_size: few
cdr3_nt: TGTGCCAGCAGTCGGCGGGCTAGCGGGAGTTCTGGGGAGCTGTTTTTT
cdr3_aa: CASSRRASGSSGELFF

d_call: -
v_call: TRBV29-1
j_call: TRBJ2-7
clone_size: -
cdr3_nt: TGCAGCGTCGCACAGATAGGTACCTACGAGCAGTACTTC
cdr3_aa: CSVAQIGTYEQYF

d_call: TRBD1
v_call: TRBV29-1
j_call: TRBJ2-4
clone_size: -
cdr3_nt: TGCAGCGTCCCCGGGACAGGGAGAGTAAGAGGACCCAAAAACATTCAGTACTTC
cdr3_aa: CSVPGTGRVRGPKNIQYF

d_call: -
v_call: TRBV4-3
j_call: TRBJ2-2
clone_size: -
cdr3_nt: TGCGCCAGCAGCCACCTCAGGGGTGGGTCCGGGGAGCTGTTTTTT
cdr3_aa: CASSHLRGGSGELFF

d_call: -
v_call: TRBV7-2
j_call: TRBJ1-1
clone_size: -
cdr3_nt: TGTGCCAGCAGCTTAGATGGGGCGAACACTGAAGCTTTCTTT
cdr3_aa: CASSLDGANTEAFF

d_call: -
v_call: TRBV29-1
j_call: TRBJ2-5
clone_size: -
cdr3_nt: TGCAGCGTTGAAAGTAGTATGGAGACCCAGTACTTC
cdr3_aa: CSVESSMETQYF

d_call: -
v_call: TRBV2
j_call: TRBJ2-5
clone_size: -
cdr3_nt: TGTGCCAGCAGAGACGACTTAGTTTATGAGACCCAGTACTTC
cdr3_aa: CASRDDLVYETQYF

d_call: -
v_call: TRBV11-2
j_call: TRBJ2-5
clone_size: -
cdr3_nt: TGTGCCAGCAGATCCCCGGTTGGCGGCCCCCAGTACTTC
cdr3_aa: CASRSPVGGPQYF

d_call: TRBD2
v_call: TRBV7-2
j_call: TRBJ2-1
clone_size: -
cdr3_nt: TGTGCCAGCAGTCGGACTAGCGGGAGCTCCAGCTCCTACAATGAGCAGTTCTTC
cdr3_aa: CASSRTSGSSSSYNEQFF

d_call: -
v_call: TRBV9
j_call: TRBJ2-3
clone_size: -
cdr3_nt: TGTGCCAGCAGCCCCTCTACAGATACGCAGTATTTT
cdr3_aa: CASSPSTDTQYF

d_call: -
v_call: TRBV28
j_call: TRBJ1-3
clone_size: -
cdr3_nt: TGTGCCAGCAGTTTATCCGGGGCGGGAGGAAACACCATATATTTT
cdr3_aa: CASSLSGAGGNTIYF

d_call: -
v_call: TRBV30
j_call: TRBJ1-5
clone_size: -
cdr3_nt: TGTGCCTGGAGCGGAGGACAGCCAAATCAGCCCCAGCATTTT
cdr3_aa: CAWSGGQPNQPQHF

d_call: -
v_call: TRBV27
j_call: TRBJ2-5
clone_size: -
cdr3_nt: TGTGCGGCGGGACCGGGGGAAACCCAGTACTTC
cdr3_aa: CAAGPGETQYF

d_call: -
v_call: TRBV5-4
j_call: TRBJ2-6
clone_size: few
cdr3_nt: TGTGCCAGCAGCTTGGCGTCAGGGTACGGGGCCAACGTCCTGACTTTC
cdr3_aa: CASSLASGYGANVLTF

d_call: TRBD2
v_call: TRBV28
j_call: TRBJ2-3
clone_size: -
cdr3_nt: TGTGCCAGCAGTTTACGACTAGCGGGGCTCACAGATACGCAGTATTTT
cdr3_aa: CASSLRLAGLTDTQYF

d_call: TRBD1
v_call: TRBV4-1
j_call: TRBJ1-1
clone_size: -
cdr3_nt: TGCGCCAGCAGCCAGGGACAGGGACCGTACACTGAAGCTTTCTTT
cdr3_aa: CASSQGQGPYTEAFF

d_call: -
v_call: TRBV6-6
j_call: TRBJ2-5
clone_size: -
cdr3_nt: TGTGCCAGCAGTCATACAGGGTGGCAAGAGACCCAGTACTTC
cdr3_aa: CASSHTGWQETQYF

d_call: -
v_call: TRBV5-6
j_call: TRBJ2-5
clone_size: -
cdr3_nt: TGTGCCAGCAGCCTCCGGGACACGCAAGAGACCCAGTACTTC
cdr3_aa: CASSLRDTQETQYF

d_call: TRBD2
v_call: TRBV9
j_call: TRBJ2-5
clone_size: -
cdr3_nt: TGTGCCAGCAGCGTAGGAACGGGAGGAGGGGAGACCCAGTACTTC
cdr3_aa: CASSVGTGGGETQYF

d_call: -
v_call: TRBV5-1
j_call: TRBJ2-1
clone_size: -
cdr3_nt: TGCGCCAGCAGCTTGGCAGGGGCTGACGACAATGAGCAGTTCTTC
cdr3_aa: CASSLAGADDNEQFF

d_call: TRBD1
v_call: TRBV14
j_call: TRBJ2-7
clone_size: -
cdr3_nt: TGTGCCAGCAGCGCCCCGGGACAGGGGGCTTCCTACGAGCAGTACTTC
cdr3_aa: CASSAPGQGASYEQYF

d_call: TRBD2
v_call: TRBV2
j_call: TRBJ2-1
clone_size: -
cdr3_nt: TGTGCCAGCAGAAGGACTAGCGGTGACGACGAGCAGTTCTTC
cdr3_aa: CASRRTSGDDEQFF

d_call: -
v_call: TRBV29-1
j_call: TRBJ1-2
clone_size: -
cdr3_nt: TGCAGCGTTGCAGGGAGGCTTTATGGCTACACCTTC
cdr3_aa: CSVAGRLYGYTF

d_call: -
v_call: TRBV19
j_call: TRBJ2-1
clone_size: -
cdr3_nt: TGTGCCAGTAGTACCGGGGTCTTACCCTACAATGAGCAGTTCTTC
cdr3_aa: CASSTGVLPYNEQFF

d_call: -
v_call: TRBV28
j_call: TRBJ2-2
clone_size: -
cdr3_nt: TGTGCCAGCAGTCCCGGGAGCAGCTTGAACACCGGGGAGCTGTTTTTT
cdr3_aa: CASSPGSSLNTGELFF

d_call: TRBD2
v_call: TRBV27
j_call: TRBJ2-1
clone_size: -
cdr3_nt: TGTGCCAGCAGTTTGCTGGCGGGAGGGCCTTTGGATGAGCAGTTCTTC
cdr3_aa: CASSLLAGGPLDEQFF

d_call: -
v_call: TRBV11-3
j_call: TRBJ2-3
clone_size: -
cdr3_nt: TGTGCCAGCAGCTCTAGGACAGATACGCAGTATTTT
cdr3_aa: CASSSRTDTQYF

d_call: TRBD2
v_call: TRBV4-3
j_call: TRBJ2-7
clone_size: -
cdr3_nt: TGCGCCAGCAGCCGATCGGCGACTAGCGGGGCCGCCTACGAGCAGTACTTC
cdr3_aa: CASSRSATSGAAYEQYF

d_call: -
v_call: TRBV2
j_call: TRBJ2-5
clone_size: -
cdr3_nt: TGTGCCAGCAAGCTCGAGGAGACCCAGTACTTC
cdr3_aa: CASKLEETQYF